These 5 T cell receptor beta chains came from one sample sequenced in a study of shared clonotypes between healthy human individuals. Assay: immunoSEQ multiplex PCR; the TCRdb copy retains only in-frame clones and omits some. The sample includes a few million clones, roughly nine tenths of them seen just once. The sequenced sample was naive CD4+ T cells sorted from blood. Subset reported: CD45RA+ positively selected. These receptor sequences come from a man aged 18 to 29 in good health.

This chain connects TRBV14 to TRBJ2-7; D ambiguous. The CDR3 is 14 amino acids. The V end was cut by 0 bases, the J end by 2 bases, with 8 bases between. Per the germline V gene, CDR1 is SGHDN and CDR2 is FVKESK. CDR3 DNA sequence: TGTGCCAGCAGCCAAGATCTAATAGCCTACGAGCAGTACTTC. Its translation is CASSQDLIAYEQYF. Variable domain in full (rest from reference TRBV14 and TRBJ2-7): EAGVTQFPSHSVIEKGQTVTLRCDPISGHDNLYWYRRVMGKEIKFLLHFVKESKQDESGMPNNRFLAERTGGTYSTLKVQPAELEDSGVYFCASSQDLIAYEQYFGPGTRLTVT.

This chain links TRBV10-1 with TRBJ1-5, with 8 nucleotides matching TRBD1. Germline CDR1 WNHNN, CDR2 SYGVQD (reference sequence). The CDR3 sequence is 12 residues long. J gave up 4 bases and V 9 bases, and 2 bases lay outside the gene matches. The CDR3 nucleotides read TGCGCCAGGTGGACAGGGAATCAGCCCCAGCATTTT. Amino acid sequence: CARWTGNQPQHF.

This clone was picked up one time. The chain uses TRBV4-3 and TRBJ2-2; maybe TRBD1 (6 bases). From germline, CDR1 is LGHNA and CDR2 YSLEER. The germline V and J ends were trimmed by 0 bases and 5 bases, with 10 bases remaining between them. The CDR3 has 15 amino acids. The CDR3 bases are TGCGCCAGCAGCCAAGATGCCAGGGGAACCGGGGAGCTGTTTTTT. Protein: CASSQDARGTGELFF.

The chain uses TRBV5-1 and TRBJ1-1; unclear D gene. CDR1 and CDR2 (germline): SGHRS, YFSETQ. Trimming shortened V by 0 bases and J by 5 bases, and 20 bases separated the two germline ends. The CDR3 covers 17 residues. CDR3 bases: TGCGCCAGCAGCTTGGAGGCGGGCCGAAACGGTGCGACTGAAGCTTTCTTT. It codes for CASSLEAGRNGATEAFF.

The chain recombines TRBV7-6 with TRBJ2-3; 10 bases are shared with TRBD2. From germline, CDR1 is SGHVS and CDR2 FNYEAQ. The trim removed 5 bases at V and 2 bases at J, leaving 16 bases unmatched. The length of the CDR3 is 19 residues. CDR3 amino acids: CASSVSTTSGWRNTDTQYF. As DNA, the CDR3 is TGTGCCAGCAGCGTTTCAACGACTAGCGGGTGGAGGAACACAGATACGCAGTATTTT.